This paragraph covers one T cell receptor beta chain sequence. What it binds is not known. This sample stems from a study of T cells in localized non-small cell lung cancer. CDR3 length: 15 residues. Trimming cost V 0 bases and J 4 bases, with 11 bases left between them. CDR1 and CDR2 (germline): SGHRS, YFSETQ. Study conclusions and caveats: Patients showing higher blood T cell density tended to see longer overall survival. The highest T cell clonality was in uninvolved adjacent lung, above tumor. The appearance of a median roughly 61 of the top 100 tumor clones was seen in adjacent lung. As only one tumor region underwent sequencing, heterogeneity remains possible.

Clones were read by immunoSEQ multiplex PCR, and TCRdb kept only the in-frame ones, dropping some. This table holds 75,000 to 90,000 clones, 80% to 90% found once. The V gene is TRBV5-1, the J gene TRBJ1-3; tentatively, D is TRBD1 (6 bases). This sequence was found in a man aged 35-69 years with stage I lung adenocarcinoma. Source: peripheral blood, taken before any cancer treatment. Written as DNA, the CDR3 is TGCGCCAGCAGCTTGGCCTCGGGGGCCGGAAACACCATATATTTT. Its translation is CASSLASGAGNTIYF.